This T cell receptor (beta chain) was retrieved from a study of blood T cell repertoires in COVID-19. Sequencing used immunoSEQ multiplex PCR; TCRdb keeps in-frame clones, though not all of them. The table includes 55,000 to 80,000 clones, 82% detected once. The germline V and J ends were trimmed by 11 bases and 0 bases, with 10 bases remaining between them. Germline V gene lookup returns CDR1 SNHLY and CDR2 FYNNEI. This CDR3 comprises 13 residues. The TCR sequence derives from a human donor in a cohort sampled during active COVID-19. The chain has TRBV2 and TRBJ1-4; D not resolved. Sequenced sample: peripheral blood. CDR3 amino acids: CAFKQSTNEKLFF. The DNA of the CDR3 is TGTGCCTTTAAACAATCAACTAATGAAAAACTGTTTTTT.